The clone carrying this T cell receptor beta chain occurred many times. The antigen remains undetermined. The data are from a study of beta chain features in type 1 diabetes. Every bit of the isolated RNA underwent reverse transcription, so sequencing read expressed TCRB transcripts. Sequencing was performed with immunoSEQ multiplex PCR; in TCRdb, only in-frame clones are kept and a portion is missing. Among about 220,000 clones, about a tenth were seen once, and the ten largest hold 1% to 1.5%. Study-wide results and caveats: Individuals with type 1 diabetes displayed fewer insertions and more deletions at VDJ junctions.

Germline CDR1 and CDR2: SGDLS and YYNGEE. CDR3 size: 17 residues. Trimming took off 2 bases at V and 0 bases at J, with 16 bases between the two ends. The sequencing sample was made of central memory CD4+ T cells from blood. The source of this sequence is a man aged 18 to 29 in good health. J is TRBJ2-3 and V is TRBV9, with D possibly being TRBD1 or TRBD2 (5 bases each). CDR3 loop: CASSVQSGTVSTDTQYF. In nucleotides, the CDR3 is TGTGCCAGCAGCGTTCAATCCGGGACCGTGAGCACAGATACGCAGTATTTT.